This TCR beta chain came from a study of blood T cells in healthy people across ages. Study outcomes and limitations: Across the age range, TCR beta diversity per million T cells fell in a roughly linear way. The study regarded diversity estimates from one million T cells as underestimates. Donor CMV infection status was unknown, possibly confounding age-related changes in expanded clonotypes.

V was pared by 1 base and J by 2 bases, with 4 bases of the junction left unmatched. The CDR3 spans 15 residues. Germline assignment: CDR1 SGHTA and CDR2 FQGNSA. This clonotype was counted between two and nine times. Antigen specificity is unknown. Primed by a sample-barcoded 5' primer and a J-beta primer mix, a second PCR proceeded for roughly 6 to 12 cycles. Tagging of each cDNA molecule was performed by a template-switch adaptor with 12 random nucleotides. MiXCR, run by TCRdb on the 5' RACE reads, gives a single entry per CDR3 protein. The profile shows under 2,000,000 distinct CDR3 sequences, less than 50% of them singletons.

Sequencing input: blood. The V call is TRBV7-2, the J call TRBJ2-7, with 8 bases that match TRBD2. This receptor was obtained from a woman aged 40 to 50 in good health. CDR3 nucleotide sequence: TGTGCCAGCAGCTTAGAAGCCGGGGGGGCCTACGAGCAGTACTTC. Translated, it gives CASSLEAGGAYEQYF. Full variable domain (missing parts from reference TRBV7-2 and TRBJ2-7): GAGVSQSPSNKVTEKGKDVELRCDPISGHTALYWYRQSLGQGLEFLIYFQGNSAPDKSGLPSDRFSAERTGGSVSTLTIQRTQQEDSAVYLCASSLEAGGAYEQYFGPGTRLTVT.